Detailed here is one T cell receptor (beta chain). The antigen remains unidentified. The data were taken from a study of a mutant IDH1 vaccine in newly diagnosed glioma. About the study: At week 47 came visit V13, while visit V12 had come at week 35.

Sequenced by immunoSEQ multiplex PCR; TCRdb stores in-frame clones only, minus some. Of about 60,000 clones listed, around four fifths are singletons. The time point here: week 35, safety follow-up. The study gave 300 ug of mutant IDH1 20-mer peptide per vaccine dose, with topical imiquimod. Tumors from donors were new WHO grade 3 or 4 IDH1-mutant astrocytomas with ATRX loss. The CDR3 is 14 amino acids. Germline V lookup: CDR1 MNHNY, CDR2 SVGAGI (reference sequence). V was pared by 6 bases and J by 2 bases, with 14 bases between. The receptor was derived from a man younger than 45 with glioma. The chain couples TRBV6-6 to TRBJ2-7; D is possibly TRBD1 or TRBD2 (5 bases each). The source material was PBMCs, sampled from a glioma patient whose treatment included an IDH1 peptide vaccine. CDR3 amino acids: CASSPGPVPYEQYF. Written as DNA, the CDR3 is TGTGCCAGCAGCCCGGGACCGGTTCCCTACGAGCAGTACTTC.